This is a list of T cell receptor beta chains from one sample in a study of CD8 T cells in Susac syndrome. TCRdb re-derived calls from the immunoSEQ multiplex PCR reads in MiXCR, one entry per CDR3 protein. The data show about 210,000 distinct CDR3 sequences, with 95% seen just once and about 0.088% held by the top ten. The sequenced sample consisted of CD4+ T cells from PBMCs. All receptors come from a human donor with multiple sclerosis. CDR3s include the opening cysteine and the closing phenylalanine or tryptophan. D genes are given only for firm matches. Not every row has a clone size; where given, it reads once, few, many or a size class.

V gene,clone size,D gene,J gene,CDR3 protein,CDR3 DNA
TRBV30,.,.,TRBJ1-5,CAWSVLKTGNQPQHF,TGTGCCTGGAGTGTACTCAAGACAGGCAATCAGCCCCAGCATTTT
TRBV29-1,.,TRBD1,TRBJ2-2,CSVGQGLNTGELFF,TGCAGCGTTGGACAGGGGCTAAACACCGGGGAGCTGTTTTTT
TRBV29-1,.,.,TRBJ2-2,CSALVRNTGELFF,TGCAGCGCTTTGGTGCGCAACACCGGGGAGCTGTTTTTT
TRBV3-1,.,.,TRBJ2-7,CASSQDFYEQYF,TGTGCCAGCAGCCAAGATTTCTACGAGCAGTACTTC
TRBV28,.,TRBD2,TRBJ2-1,CASQTGLADNEQFF,TGTGCCAGCCAAACCGGACTAGCGGACAATGAGCAGTTCTTC
TRBV5-1,.,TRBD1,TRBJ2-7,CASSLGPGQGAYEQYF,TGCGCCAGCAGCTTGGGTCCGGGACAGGGGGCCTACGAGCAGTACTTC
TRBV7-3,.,.,TRBJ2-1,CASSLGTHNEQFF,TGTGCCAGCAGCTTAGGGACCCACAATGAGCAGTTCTTC
TRBV10-3,.,.,TRBJ2-2,CAISSEANTGELFF,TGTGCCATCAGTTCTGAGGCGAACACCGGGGAGCTGTTTTTT
TRBV7-2,.,.,TRBJ2-1,CASGRLQGENEQFF,TGTGCCAGCGGACGGTTACAAGGTGAAAATGAGCAGTTCTTC
TRBV20-1,once,.,TRBJ1-1,CSARDLGTEAFF,TGCAGTGCTAGAGATCTCGGGACTGAAGCTTTCTTT
TRBV20-1,once,TRBD1,TRBJ2-7,CSARGQGVREQYF,TGCAGTGCTAGAGGACAGGGGGTTCGGGAGCAGTACTTC
TRBV18,.,.,TRBJ2-5,CASSLRDGSQETQYF,TGTGCCAGCTCGCTGAGGGACGGTTCCCAAGAGACCCAGTACTTC
TRBV20-1,.,.,TRBJ2-3,CSAQGLNLRGATQYF,TGCAGTGCCCAGGGGCTCAACCTCCGTGGGGCTACGCAGTATTTT
TRBV30,.,.,TRBJ2-6,CAWSDGAAGANVLTF,TGTGCCTGGAGTGATGGGGCTGCTGGGGCCAACGTCCTGACTTTC
TRBV7-2,.,.,TRBJ2-5,CASSLELDFWETQYF,TGTGCCAGCAGCTTAGAATTGGACTTCTGGGAGACCCAGTACTTC
TRBV20-1,.,TRBD1,TRBJ2-3,CSARVGGRDTQYF,TGCAGTGCTAGAGTAGGGGGCCGGGATACGCAGTATTTT
TRBV24-1,.,.,TRBJ2-2,CATSPDGTGELFF,TGTGCCACCAGTCCCGATGGGACCGGGGAGCTGTTTTTT
TRBV15,.,.,TRBJ2-3,CATSSRDPNTDTQYF,TGTGCCACCAGCAGCAGGGACCCAAACACAGATACGCAGTATTTT
TRBV7-9,.,.,TRBJ2-3,CASSLWGSPSGDTQYF,TGTGCCAGCAGCTTATGGGGCAGCCCCTCTGGAGATACGCAGTATTTT
TRBV29-1,.,.,TRBJ2-7,CSVVSRLALPYEQYF,TGCAGCGTTGTTAGTCGCCTAGCGCTACCCTACGAGCAGTACTTC
TRBV29-1,once,TRBD2,TRBJ2-3,CSVDSGLALHTDTQYF,TGCAGCGTTGATTCCGGACTAGCGCTTCACACAGATACGCAGTATTTT
TRBV5-1,.,.,TRBJ2-5,CASSLGFSPQETQYF,TGCGCCAGCAGCTTGGGTTTCTCTCCACAAGAGACCCAGTACTTC
TRBV20-1,.,.,TRBJ2-5,CSARTEKETQYF,TGCAGTGCCAGGACAGAGAAAGAGACCCAGTACTTC
TRBV29-1,.,.,TRBJ2-7,CSVEGSRDKTYEQYF,TGCAGCGTTGAAGGTTCGCGGGACAAGACCTACGAGCAGTACTTC
TRBV29-1,.,TRBD1,TRBJ1-1,CSVEDGTGRTEAFF,TGCAGCGTTGAAGATGGGACAGGGCGGACTGAAGCTTTCTTT
TRBV20-1,once,TRBD2,TRBJ2-3,CSGASGGKDTQYF,TGCAGTGGGGCGAGCGGGGGAAAAGATACGCAGTATTTT
TRBV18,once,.,TRBJ2-7,CASSQGVGGGVYEQYF,TGTGCCAGCTCCCAGGGGGTTGGCGGGGGAGTCTACGAGCAGTACTTC
TRBV9,.,.,TRBJ2-5,CASSVAVRGHETQYF,TGTGCCAGCAGCGTAGCGGTCAGAGGGCACGAGACCCAGTACTTC
TRBV11-2,.,TRBD2,TRBJ2-7,CASSLLAAAYEQYF,TGTGCCAGCAGCTTACTAGCGGCAGCCTACGAGCAGTACTTC
TRBV12-3/TRBV12-4,.,.,TRBJ2-3,CASSLVDEADTQYF,TGTGCCAGCAGTTTAGTGGATGAGGCAGATACGCAGTATTTT
TRBV12-3/TRBV12-4,.,TRBD1,TRBJ2-5,CASSSGTGIGETQYF,TGTGCCAGCAGTTCCGGGACAGGGATCGGCGAGACCCAGTACTTC
TRBV29-1,.,.,TRBJ1-5,CSVGTGVRNQPQHF,TGCAGCGTTGGTACAGGAGTACGAAATCAGCCCCAGCATTTT
TRBV7-9,.,.,TRBJ2-7,CASSRDQGNSYEQYF,TGTGCCAGCAGCAGGGACCAGGGTAACTCCTACGAGCAGTACTTC
TRBV3-1,.,TRBD1,TRBJ1-2,CASRHGQGHAYGYTF,TGTGCCAGCAGGCATGGACAGGGGCATGCCTATGGCTACACCTTC
TRBV6-1,.,TRBD2,TRBJ2-4,CASSPSGGAAAKNIQYF,TGTGCCAGCAGTCCTAGCGGGGGGGCCGCAGCCAAAAACATTCAGTACTTC
TRBV12-3/TRBV12-4,.,.,TRBJ1-2,CASSFSNYGYTF,TGTGCCAGCAGTTTCTCTAACTATGGCTACACCTTC
TRBV9,.,.,TRBJ2-7,CASSGIYGRASYEQYF,TGTGCCAGCAGCGGGATCTACGGCCGAGCCTCCTACGAGCAGTACTTC
TRBV20-1,once,.,TRBJ2-1,CSATQGGRSYNEQFF,TGCAGTGCTACACAGGGTGGTCGCTCCTACAATGAGCAGTTCTTC
TRBV5-6,.,.,TRBJ2-3,CASSLPGQSTDTQYF,TGTGCCAGCAGCTTACCCGGACAGAGCACAGATACGCAGTATTTT
TRBV4-1,.,.,TRBJ2-3,CASSQDWITDTQYF,TGCGCCAGCAGCCAAGATTGGATCACAGATACGCAGTATTTT
TRBV3-1,.,.,TRBJ2-5,CASSQVQQETQYF,TGTGCCAGCAGCCAAGTTCAGCAAGAGACCCAGTACTTC
TRBV6-5,.,.,TRBJ2-6,CASGTEPSGANVLTF,TGTGCCAGCGGGACTGAACCCTCTGGGGCCAACGTCCTGACTTTC
TRBV29-1,.,TRBD1,TRBJ2-7,CSAAPGQGAYEQYF,TGCAGCGCCGCACCGGGACAGGGGGCCTACGAGCAGTACTTC
TRBV29-1,.,.,TRBJ2-6,CSVSGANVLTF,TGCAGCGTTTCCGGGGCCAACGTCCTGACTTTC
TRBV24-1,.,TRBD2,TRBJ2-1,CATSDVAGGYNEQFF,TGTGCCACCAGTGATGTAGCGGGGGGCTACAATGAGCAGTTCTTC
TRBV7-2,.,TRBD1,TRBJ2-7,CASSLGTGDEQYF,TGTGCCAGCAGCCTAGGGACAGGGGACGAGCAGTACTTC
TRBV29-1,.,.,TRBJ2-1,CSDSARNEQFF,TGCAGCGACAGCGCCAGAAATGAGCAGTTCTTC
TRBV5-1,.,.,TRBJ2-3,CASSPEEGSSTDTQYF,TGCGCCAGCAGCCCGGAAGAGGGGTCTAGCACAGATACGCAGTATTTT